This TCR beta chain was recorded in a study of radiation and T cells in renal cell carcinoma. Notes on the study in general: Top tumor clonotypes rose in blood 2 weeks post-radiation, then contracted.

TCRdb's copy holds only in-frame clones and misses some; the assay was immunoSEQ multiplex PCR. The data contain 100,000 to 150,000 clones, roughly four fifths of them singletons. Details on this clone: As yet, its antigen is unknown.

This sample's time point: blood 2 weeks post-SBRT. Treatment here: 15 Gy SBRT to primary tumor, nephrectomy 4 weeks later. After SBRT, blood was collected at 2 and 4 weeks, plus baseline. This renal cell carcinoma was of the clear cell type. The input for sequencing was blood, taken from a patient whose treatment included radiotherapy and nephrectomy. This TCR came from a man aged 50 or older with renal cell carcinoma.

The CDR3 region is CASSYKAPNYGYTF. The CDR3 coding sequence is TGCGCCAGCAGTTACAAGGCACCTAACTATGGCTACACCTTC. V is TRBV10-1 and J is TRBJ1-2, with D hard to call. Trimming cost V 5 bases and J 0 bases, with 10 bases left between them. The V gene's germline CDR1 is WNHNN and CDR2 SYGVQD (reference sequence). There are 14 residues in the CDR3.